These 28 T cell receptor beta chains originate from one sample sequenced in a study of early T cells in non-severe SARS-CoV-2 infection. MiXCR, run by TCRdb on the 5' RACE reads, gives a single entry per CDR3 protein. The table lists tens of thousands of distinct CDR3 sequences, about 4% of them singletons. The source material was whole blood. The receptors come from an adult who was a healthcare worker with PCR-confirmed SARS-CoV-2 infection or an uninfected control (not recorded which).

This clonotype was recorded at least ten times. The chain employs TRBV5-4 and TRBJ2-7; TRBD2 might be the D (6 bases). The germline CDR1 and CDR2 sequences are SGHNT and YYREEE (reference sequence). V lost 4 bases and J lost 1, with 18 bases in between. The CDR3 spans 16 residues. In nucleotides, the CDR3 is TGTGCCAGCAGCCCGGGGGTGCGGGACTTATCCTACGAGCAGTACTTC. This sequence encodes CASSPGVRDLSYEQYF.

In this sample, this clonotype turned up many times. The CDR3 spells CASSPDRVTGYTF. The CDR3 DNA sequence: TGTGCCAGCTCACCGGACAGGGTAACTGGCTACACCTTC. This chain links TRBV18 with TRBJ1-2; 8 bases are a match to TRBD1. V shed 3 bases, J shed 7 bases, and the junction held 4 bases outside the gene matches. The V gene's germline CDR1 is KGHSH and CDR2 LQKENI. This CDR3 contains 13 residues. The whole variable domain, filled in from reference TRBV18 and TRBJ1-2, reads NAGVMQNPRHLVRRRGQEARLRCSPMKGHSHVYWYRQLPEEGLKFMVYLQKENIIDESGMPKERFSAEFPKEGPSILRIQQVVRGDSAAYFCASSPDRVTGYTFGSGTRLTVV.

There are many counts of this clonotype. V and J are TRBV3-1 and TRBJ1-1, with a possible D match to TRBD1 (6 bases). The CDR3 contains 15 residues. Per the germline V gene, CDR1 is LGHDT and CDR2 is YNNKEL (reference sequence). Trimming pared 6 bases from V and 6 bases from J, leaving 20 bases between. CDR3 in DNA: TGTGCCAGCAGTCGGGACATAGGGCGTTTCGCTGAAGCTTTCTTT. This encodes CASSRDIGRFAEAFF.

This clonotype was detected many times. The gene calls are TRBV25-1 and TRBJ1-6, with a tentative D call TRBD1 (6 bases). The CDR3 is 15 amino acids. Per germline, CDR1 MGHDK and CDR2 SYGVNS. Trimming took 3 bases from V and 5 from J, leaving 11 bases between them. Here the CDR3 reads CASSELTGDNSPLHF. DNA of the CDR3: TGTGCCAGCAGTGAGTTGACAGGTGATAATTCACCCCTCCACTTT.

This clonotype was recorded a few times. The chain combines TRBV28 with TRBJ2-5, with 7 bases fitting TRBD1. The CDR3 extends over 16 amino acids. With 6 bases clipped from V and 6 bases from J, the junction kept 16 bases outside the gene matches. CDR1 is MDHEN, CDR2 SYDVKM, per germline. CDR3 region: CASSRHPGQVRKTQYF. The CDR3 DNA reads TGTGCCAGCAGCCGACATCCCGGACAGGTTAGGAAGACCCAGTACTTC.

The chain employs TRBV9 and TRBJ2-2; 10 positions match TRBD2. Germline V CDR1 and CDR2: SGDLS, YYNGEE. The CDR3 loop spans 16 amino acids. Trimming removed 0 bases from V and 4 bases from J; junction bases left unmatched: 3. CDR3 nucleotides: TGTGCCAGCAGCGTAGAGAGCGGGAGGGCCACCGGGGAGCTGTTTTTT. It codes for CASSVESGRATGELFF.

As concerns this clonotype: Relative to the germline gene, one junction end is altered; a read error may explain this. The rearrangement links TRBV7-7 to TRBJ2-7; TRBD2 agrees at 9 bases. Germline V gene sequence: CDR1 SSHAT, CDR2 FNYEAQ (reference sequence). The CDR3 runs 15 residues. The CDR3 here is CASSVGLAPTYEQYF. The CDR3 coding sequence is TGTGCTAGCAGCGTGGGACTAGCACCGACCTACGAGCAGTACTTC. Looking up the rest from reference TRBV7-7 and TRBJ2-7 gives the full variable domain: GAGVSQSPRYKVTKRGQDVTLRCDPISSHATLYWYQQALGQGPEFLTYFNYEAQPDKSGLPSDRFSAERPEGSISTLTIQRTEQRDSAMYRCASSVGLAPTYEQYFGPGTRLTVT.

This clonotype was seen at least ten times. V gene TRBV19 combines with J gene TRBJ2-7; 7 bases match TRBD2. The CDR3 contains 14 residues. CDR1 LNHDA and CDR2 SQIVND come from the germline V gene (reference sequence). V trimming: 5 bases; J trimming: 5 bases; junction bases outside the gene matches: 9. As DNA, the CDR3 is TGTGCCAGTAGTCGATCGCGGGAGTTCCACGAGCAGTACTTC. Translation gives CASSRSREFHEQYF.

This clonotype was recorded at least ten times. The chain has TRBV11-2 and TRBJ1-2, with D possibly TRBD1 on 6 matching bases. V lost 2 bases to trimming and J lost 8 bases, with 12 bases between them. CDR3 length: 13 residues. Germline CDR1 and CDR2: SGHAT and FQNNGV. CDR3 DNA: TGTGCCAGCAGCTTAAATTGGGGGCGCGGCTACACCTTC. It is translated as CASSLNWGRGYTF.

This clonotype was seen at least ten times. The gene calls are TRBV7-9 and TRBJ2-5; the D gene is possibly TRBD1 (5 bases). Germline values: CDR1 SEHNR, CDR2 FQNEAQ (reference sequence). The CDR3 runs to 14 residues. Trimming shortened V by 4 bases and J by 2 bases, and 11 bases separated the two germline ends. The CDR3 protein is CASSSQGWQETQYF. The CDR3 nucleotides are TGTGCCAGCAGCTCCCAGGGATGGCAAGAGACCCAGTACTTC.

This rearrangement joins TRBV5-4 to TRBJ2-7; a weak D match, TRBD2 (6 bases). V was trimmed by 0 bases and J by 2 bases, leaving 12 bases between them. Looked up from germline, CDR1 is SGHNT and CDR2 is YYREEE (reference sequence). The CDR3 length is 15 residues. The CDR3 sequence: CASSLGGGATYEQYF. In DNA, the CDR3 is TGTGCCAGCAGCTTGGGTGGAGGGGCCACCTACGAGCAGTACTTC.

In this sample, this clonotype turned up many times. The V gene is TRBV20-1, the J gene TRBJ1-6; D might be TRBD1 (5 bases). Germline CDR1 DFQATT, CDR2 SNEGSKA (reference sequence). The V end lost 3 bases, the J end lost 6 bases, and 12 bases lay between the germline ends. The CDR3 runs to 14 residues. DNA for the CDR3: TGCAGTGCTAGTAGGGACGCATCTAATTCACCCCTCCACTTT. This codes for CSASRDASNSPLHF.

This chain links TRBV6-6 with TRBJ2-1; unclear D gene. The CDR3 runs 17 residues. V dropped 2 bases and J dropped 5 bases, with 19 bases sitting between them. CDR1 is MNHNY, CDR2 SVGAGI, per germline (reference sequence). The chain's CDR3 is CASSYALDRIRDNEQFF. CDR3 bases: TGTGCCAGCAGTTACGCTCTGGACCGAATAAGGGACAATGAGCAGTTCTTC.

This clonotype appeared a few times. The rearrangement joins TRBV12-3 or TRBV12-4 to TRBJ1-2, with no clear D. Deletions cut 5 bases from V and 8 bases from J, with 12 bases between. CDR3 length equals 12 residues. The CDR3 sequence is CASSPNMGGYTF. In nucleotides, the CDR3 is TGTGCCAGCAGTCCCAACATGGGGGGCTACACCTTC.

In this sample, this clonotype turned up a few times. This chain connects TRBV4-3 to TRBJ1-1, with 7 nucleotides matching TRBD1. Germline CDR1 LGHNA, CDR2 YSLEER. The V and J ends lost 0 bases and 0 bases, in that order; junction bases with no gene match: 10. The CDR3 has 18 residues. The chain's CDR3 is CASSQDLVRQGLNTEAFF. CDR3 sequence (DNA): TGCGCCAGCAGCCAAGATCTTGTGAGACAGGGATTGAACACTGAAGCTTTCTTT.

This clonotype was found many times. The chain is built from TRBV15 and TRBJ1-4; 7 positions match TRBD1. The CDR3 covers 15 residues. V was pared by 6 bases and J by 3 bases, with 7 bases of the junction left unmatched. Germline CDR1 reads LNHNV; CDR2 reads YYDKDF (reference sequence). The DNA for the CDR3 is TGTGCCACCAGTAATGAGGGGGCCCCTAATGAAAAACTGTTTTTT. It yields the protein CATSNEGAPNEKLFF.

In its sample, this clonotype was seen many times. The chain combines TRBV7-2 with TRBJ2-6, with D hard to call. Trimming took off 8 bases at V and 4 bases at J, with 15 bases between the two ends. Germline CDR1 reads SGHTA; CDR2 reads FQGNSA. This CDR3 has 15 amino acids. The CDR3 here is CASAVGRSGANVLTF. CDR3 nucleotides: TGTGCCAGCGCCGTTGGGCGGAGCGGGGCCAACGTCCTGACTTTC.

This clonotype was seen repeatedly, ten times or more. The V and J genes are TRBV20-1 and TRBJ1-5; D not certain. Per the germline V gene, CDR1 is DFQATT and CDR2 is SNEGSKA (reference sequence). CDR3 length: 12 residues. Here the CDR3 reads CSPRPPGQPQHF. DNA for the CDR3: TGCTCTCCCAGGCCCCCAGGTCAGCCCCAGCATTTT.

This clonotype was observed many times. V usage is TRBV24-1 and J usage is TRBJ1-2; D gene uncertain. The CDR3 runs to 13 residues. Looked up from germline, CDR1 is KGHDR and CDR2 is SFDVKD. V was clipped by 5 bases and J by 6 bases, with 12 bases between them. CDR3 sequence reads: CATSVTEKNGYTF. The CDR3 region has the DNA TGTGCCACCAGTGTAACAGAGAAGAATGGCTACACCTTC.

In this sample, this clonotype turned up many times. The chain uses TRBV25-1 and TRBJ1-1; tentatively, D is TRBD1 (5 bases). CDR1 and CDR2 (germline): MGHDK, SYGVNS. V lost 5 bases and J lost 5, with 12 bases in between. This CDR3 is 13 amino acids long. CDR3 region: CASSRGVLTEAFF. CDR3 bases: TGTGCCAGCAGTAGAGGGGTTCTAACTGAAGCTTTCTTT.

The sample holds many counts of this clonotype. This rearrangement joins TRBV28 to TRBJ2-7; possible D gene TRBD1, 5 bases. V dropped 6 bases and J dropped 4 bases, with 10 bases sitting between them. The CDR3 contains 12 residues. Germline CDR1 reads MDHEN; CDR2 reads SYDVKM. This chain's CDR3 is CASSYRGYEQYF. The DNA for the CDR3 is TGTGCCAGCAGCTATAGGGGATACGAGCAGTACTTC.

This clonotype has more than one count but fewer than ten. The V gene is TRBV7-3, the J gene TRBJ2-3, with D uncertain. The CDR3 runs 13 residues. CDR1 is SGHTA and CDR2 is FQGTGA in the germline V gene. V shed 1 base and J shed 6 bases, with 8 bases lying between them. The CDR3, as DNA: TGTGCCAGCAGCTTAAACCCGCGCGATACGCAGTATTTT. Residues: CASSLNPRDTQYF.

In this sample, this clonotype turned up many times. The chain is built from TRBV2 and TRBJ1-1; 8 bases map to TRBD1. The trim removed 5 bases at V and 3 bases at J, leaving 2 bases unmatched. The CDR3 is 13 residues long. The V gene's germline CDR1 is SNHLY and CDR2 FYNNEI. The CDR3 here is CASSRQGYTEAFF. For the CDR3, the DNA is TGTGCCAGCAGTCGACAGGGGTACACTGAAGCTTTCTTT. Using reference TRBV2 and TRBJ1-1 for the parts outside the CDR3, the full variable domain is EPEVTQTPSHQVTQMGQEVILRCVPISNHLYFYWYRQILGQKVEFLVSFYNNEISEKSEIFDDQFSVERPDGSNFTLKIRSTKLEDSAMYFCASSRQGYTEAFFGQGTRLTVV.

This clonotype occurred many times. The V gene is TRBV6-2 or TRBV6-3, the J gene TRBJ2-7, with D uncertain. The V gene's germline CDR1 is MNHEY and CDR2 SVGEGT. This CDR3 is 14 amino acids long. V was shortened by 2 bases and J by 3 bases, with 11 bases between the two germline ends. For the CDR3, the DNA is TGTGCCAGCAGTTACGGGTGGCAGGTCTACGAGCAGTACTTC. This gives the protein CASSYGWQVYEQYF.

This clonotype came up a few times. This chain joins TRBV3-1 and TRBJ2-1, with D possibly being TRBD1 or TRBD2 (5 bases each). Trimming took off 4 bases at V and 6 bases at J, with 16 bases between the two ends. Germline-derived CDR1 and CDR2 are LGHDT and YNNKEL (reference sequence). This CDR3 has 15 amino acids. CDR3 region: CASSLKGPTFNEQFF. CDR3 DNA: TGTGCCAGCAGCCTCAAGGGACCCACCTTCAATGAGCAGTTCTTC.

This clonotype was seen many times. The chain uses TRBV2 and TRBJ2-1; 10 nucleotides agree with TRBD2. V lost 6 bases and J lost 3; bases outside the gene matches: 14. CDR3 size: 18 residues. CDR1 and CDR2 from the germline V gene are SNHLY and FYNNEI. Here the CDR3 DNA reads TGTGCCAGCAGCGGACTAGCGGAGTCCCCAATCCTCTACAATGAGCAGTTCTTC. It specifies CASSGLAESPILYNEQFF.

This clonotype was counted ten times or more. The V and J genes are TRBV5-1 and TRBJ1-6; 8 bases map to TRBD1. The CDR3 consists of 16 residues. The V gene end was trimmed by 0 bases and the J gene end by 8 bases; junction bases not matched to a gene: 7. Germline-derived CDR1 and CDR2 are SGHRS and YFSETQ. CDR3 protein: CASSLVPGQAYSPLHF. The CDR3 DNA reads TGCGCCAGCAGCTTGGTACCGGGACAGGCCTATTCACCCCTCCACTTT.

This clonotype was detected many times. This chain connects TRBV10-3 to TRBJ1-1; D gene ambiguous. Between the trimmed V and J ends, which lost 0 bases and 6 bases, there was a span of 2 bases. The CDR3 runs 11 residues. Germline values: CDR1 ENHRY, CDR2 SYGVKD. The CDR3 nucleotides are TGTGCCATCAGTGAGTCGTCTGAAGCTTTCTTT. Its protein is CAISESSEAFF.